The clone carrying this T cell receptor (beta chain) was detected many times. This CDR3 has 14 amino acids. The germline CDR1 and CDR2 sequences are SGHRS and YFSETQ. V was clipped by 0 bases and J by 3 bases, with 6 bases between them. These data belong to a study of neurological immune-mediated disorders. MiXCR, applied by TCRdb to the 5' RACE reads, yields one record per CDR3 protein. The sample gives 30,000 or so distinct CDR3 sequences, 4.6% of which show up once; approximately 22% is in the top ten. This chain joins TRBV5-1 and TRBJ2-2, with unresolved D. The source of this sequence is a man younger than 30 in good health. The sequencing input was PBMCs. As DNA, the CDR3 is TGCGCCAGCAGCTTGGATGCATACACCGGGGAGCTGTTTTTT. Translation: CASSLDAYTGELFF.